What follows is one T cell receptor beta chain and its context. Its specificity is unknown. Germline is not matched at one junction end, which may reflect a read error. The data were obtained in a study of vaccination effects on CD4 cells after COVID-19. Investigators separated out CD4+ T cells once less than 11 days of culture had passed. Germline V lookup: CDR1 SGHDN, CDR2 FVKESK. The CDR3 contains 12 residues. Profiling relied on immunoSEQ multiplex PCR, and the TCRdb table lists in-frame clones only, not all of them. The sample records about 64,000 clones, 55% to 75% being singletons. The genes are TRBV14 and TRBJ1-2; 7 nucleotides align to TRBD1. The sequence derives from a human donor who had a prior SARS-CoV-2 infection. The input for sequencing was CD4+ T cells from PBMCs cultured without peptide, taken before COVID-19 vaccination. CDR3 loop: CASSQTDRKRAF. DNA of the CDR3: TGTGCCAGCAGCCAGACGGACAGGAAGAGGGCCTTC. Full variable domain (rest looked up from reference TRBV14 and TRBJ1-2): EAGVTQFPSHSVIEKGQTVTLRCDPISGHDNLYWYRRVMGKEIKFLLHFVKESKQDESGMPNNRFLAERTGGTYSTLKVQPAELEDSGVYFCASSQTDRKRAFGSGTRLTVV.